Listed here are 30 T cell receptor beta chains from one sample, sequenced in a study of T cells in Graves' hyperthyroidism and ophthalmopathy (dated by TCRdb to between 2018 and 2020). Libraries were prepared through multiplex PCR. The instrument was an Illumina HiSeq 2000. TCR beta CDR3 regions were amplified from RNA transcripts. The first round of RT-PCR for the TCR CDR3 was performed with the HTBI primer set and the Qiagen OneStep RT-PCR kit. The public reads were quality trimmed at Q25 with fastp and then assembled into clones with MiXCR by TCRdb, keeping productive beta chains. Each entry is one CDR3 protein sequence, shown with its most common DNA and genes. For this sample the table gives over 700,000 distinct CDR3 sequences, of which 35% were detected only once. Together, the top ten hold around 30% of the sample. The sequencing input was blood. The receptor set was obtained from a woman aged 40 to 50 with Graves' hyperthyroidism.

This clonotype has a count of ten or more. This chain links TRBV2 with TRBJ1-3; TRBD1 matches 9 bases. The germline gives CDR1 SNHLY, CDR2 FYNNEI. The CDR3 is 16 amino acids. The V and J ends lost 6 bases and 0 bases, in that order; junction bases with no gene match: 6. This CDR3 is CASSRETGGSGNTIYF. CDR3 DNA: TGTGCCAGCAGCAGGGAGACAGGGGGCTCTGGAAACACCATATATTTT.

This clonotype was counted many times. This likely comes from a read error, as the CDR3 has no conserved phenylalanine or tryptophan at its end. The DNA is left out, because the CDR3 cannot be placed on it with certainty; the CDR3 is given as TCRdb lists it. This rearrangement joins TRBV16 to TRBJ1-1; TRBD1 reflects the table's D call only, with no check against the DNA. The CDR3 has 12 amino acids, counting both end residues. Germline lookup yields CDR1 KGHSY and CDR2 FQNENV. The CDR3 spells CASSPGTGYLSV.

V is TRBV7-9 and J is TRBJ1-6; possible D gene TRBD1, 5 bases. Germline V gene sequence: CDR1 SEHNR, CDR2 FQNEAQ (reference sequence). This CDR3 has 15 residues. Trimming shortened V by 4 bases and J by 7 bases, and 14 bases separated the two germline ends. CDR3 in DNA: TGTGCCAGCAGCTCGTATGGGACCGCGAATTCACCCCTCCACTTT. Its protein product is CASSSYGTANSPLHF.

This clonotype has at least ten counts. This rearrangement joins TRBV28 to TRBJ2-7; possibly TRBD1 or TRBD2 for D (5 bases each). This CDR3 contains 16 residues. Germline CDR1 is MDHEN and CDR2 is SYDVKM. The ends were cut back, 6 bases at V and 0 bases at J, with 18 bases in the middle. Written as DNA, the CDR3 is TGTGCCAGCAGCCTCGGGACGGCAACCTCCTCCTACGAGCAGTACTTC. This encodes CASSLGTATSSYEQYF.

This clonotype appeared a few times. The gene calls are TRBV19 and TRBJ1-5, with D possibly matching TRBD1 (6 bases). CDR1 is LNHDA and CDR2 is SQIVND in the germline V gene (reference sequence). The CDR3 sequence is 14 residues long. Trimming took off 7 bases at V and 6 bases at J, with 16 bases between the two ends. The CDR3 coding sequence is TGTGCCAGTAAAATCGGGGGGGCCACTCAGCCCCAGCATTTT. Residues: CASKIGGATQPQHF.

In its sample, this clonotype was seen many times. This chain joins TRBV6-6 and TRBJ2-5; 8 bases agree with TRBD2. This CDR3 has 12 amino acids. CDR1 is MNHNY, CDR2 SVGAGI, per germline (reference sequence). V shed 7 bases, J shed 5 bases, and the junction held 3 bases outside the gene matches. The CDR3 DNA follows: TGTGCCAGCACTCGGGGGGGGGAGACCCAGTACTTC. The encoded protein is CASTRGGETQYF.

On this clonotype: A read error may be the cause here, since a much bigger clone is one base away. This chain links TRBV12-3 or TRBV12-4 with TRBJ1-5; 11 bases align to TRBD1. The trim removed 6 bases at V and 5 bases at J, leaving 6 bases unmatched. This CDR3 region has 15 residues. This CDR3 is CASSTGQGGDQPQHF. The CDR3 DNA sequence: TGTGCCAGCAGCACGGGACAGGGGGGGGATCAGCCCCAGCATTTT.

Many counts were recorded for this clonotype. The chain employs TRBV14 and TRBJ2-7; D may be TRBD1 (5 bases). Germline V gene lookup returns CDR1 SGHDN and CDR2 FVKESK. The CDR3 is 12 amino acids. Between the trimmed V and J ends, which lost 0 bases and 11 bases, there was a span of 11 bases. The CDR3 DNA sequence: TGTGCCAGCAGCCAAGATTTAGGGGTGAAGTACTTC. It codes for CASSQDLGVKYF.

The chain carries TRBV10-3 and TRBJ2-2; 7 positions match TRBD2. The CDR3 sequence is 14 residues long. Germline CDR1 and CDR2: ENHRY and SYGVKD. V gave up 10 bases and J gave up 6 bases; unmatched junction bases: 11. CDR3 DNA: TGTGCCACCCAAACGGGACTACCACCCGGGGAGCTGTTTTTT. Translation gives CATQTGLPPGELFF.

At least ten counts were recorded for this clonotype. The chain employs TRBV2 and TRBJ2-7; 10 bases map to TRBD1. CDR1 is SNHLY, CDR2 FYNNEI, per germline. V lost 6 bases, J lost 4 bases, and 3 bases stayed unmatched. The CDR3 contains 13 residues. This CDR3 reads CASSADRGYEQYF. DNA of the CDR3: TGTGCCAGCAGCGCGGACAGGGGGTACGAGCAGTACTTC.

This clonotype was recorded many times. The chain carries TRBV5-6 and TRBJ1-5, with D perhaps matching TRBD1 (5 bases). Trimming shortened V by 6 bases and J by 7 bases, and 20 bases separated the two germline ends. In germline, CDR1 is SGHDT, CDR2 YYEEEE. The CDR3 runs to 15 residues. The CDR3 is CASTVRGGEGQPQHF. CDR3 nucleotides: TGTGCCAGCACCGTCCGGGGAGGGGAGGGCCAGCCCCAGCATTTT.

In its sample, this clonotype was seen many times. V is TRBV2 and J is TRBJ2-7; 8 bases match TRBD1. V was clipped by 5 bases and J by 3 bases; unmatched bases: 9. This CDR3 region has 15 residues. From germline, CDR1 is SNHLY and CDR2 FYNNEI. The CDR3 reads CASSPTGGDHYEQYF. DNA for the CDR3: TGTGCCAGCAGTCCTACAGGGGGAGATCACTACGAGCAGTACTTC. Variable domain in full (rest from reference TRBV2 and TRBJ2-7): EPEVTQTPSHQVTQMGQEVILRCVPISNHLYFYWYRQILGQKVEFLVSFYNNEISEKSEIFDDQFSVERPDGSNFTLKIRSTKLEDSAMYFCASSPTGGDHYEQYFGPGTRLTVT.

This clonotype came up many times. V usage is TRBV7-9 and J usage is TRBJ1-5; the D is unclear. Looked up from germline, CDR1 is SEHNR and CDR2 is FQNEAQ (reference sequence). This CDR3 is built from 16 residues. Trimming stripped 3 bases from V and 0 bases from J, with 12 bases between. Here the CDR3 reads CASSFSGSSSNQPQHF. In DNA, the CDR3 is TGTGCCAGCAGCTTCTCGGGCAGTAGTAGCAATCAGCCCCAGCATTTT.

Worth noting for this clonotype: With a much larger clone just one base away, this may be a read error. The chain uses TRBV4-2 and TRBJ2-7; D unclear. V shed 0 bases and J shed 7 bases, with 16 bases lying between them. The V gene's germline CDR1 is LGHNA and CDR2 YNFKEQ. The CDR3 contains 15 residues. The CDR3 DNA sequence: TGTGCCAGCAGCCAAGATTGGGCCGGCCTGCGGGAGCAGTACTTC. It encodes CASSQDWAGLREQYF.

There are many counts of this clonotype. The chain joins TRBV5-6 to TRBJ1-5; the D is unclear. There are 14 residues in the CDR3. The germline V gene encodes CDR1 SGHDT and CDR2 YYEEEE. V gave up 1 base and J gave up 4 bases, with 9 bases separating them. In nucleotides, the CDR3 is TGTGCCAGCAGCTTGTCGGCCACTAATCAGCCCCAGCATTTT. This encodes CASSLSATNQPQHF.

The V and J genes are TRBV6-5 and TRBJ1-3; the D gene is possibly TRBD1 (5 bases). The V gene's germline CDR1 is MNHEY and CDR2 SVGAGI. V gave up 4 bases and J gave up 7 bases, with 8 bases separating them. The CDR3 totals 12 residues. The CDR3 sequence: CASSWDGNTIYF. In nucleotides, the CDR3 is TGTGCCAGCAGTTGGGACGGCAACACCATATATTTT.

The chain joins TRBV12-3 or TRBV12-4 to TRBJ1-2; D possibly corresponds to TRBD1 (6 bases). The CDR3 runs to 14 residues. Trimming took off 0 bases at V and 4 bases at J, with 9 bases between the two ends. CDR3 sequence (DNA): TGTGCCAGCAGTTTAGCGGGGGCCATCTATGGCTACACCTTC. Translation: CASSLAGAIYGYTF.

The chain has TRBV9 and TRBJ2-2; TRBD1 or TRBD2 may be the D gene (5 bases each). From germline, CDR1 is SGDLS and CDR2 YYNGEE. V lost 4 bases and J lost 8, with 18 bases in between. The CDR3 is 15 residues long. The CDR3 spells CASSQEWAWGGELFF. The CDR3 bases are TGTGCCAGCAGCCAAGAATGGGCCTGGGGGGGGGAGCTGTTTTTT.

Here the CDR3 reads CSASIVQGAGGYTF. CDR3 DNA: TGCAGTGCTTCAATAGTTCAGGGGGCGGGTGGCTACACCTTC. This chain uses TRBV20-1 with TRBJ1-2, with 8 bases aligning to TRBD1. Germline V gene data show CDR1 as DFQATT and CDR2 as SNEGSKA (reference sequence). The CDR3 runs 14 residues. Trimming removed 5 bases from V and 7 bases from J; junction bases left unmatched: 12.

This clonotype was counted only a few times. CDR3 in amino acids: CASSLLIQETQYF. Written as DNA, the CDR3 is TGCGCCAGCAGCCTCCTAATACAAGAGACCCAGTACTTC. The chain combines TRBV4-1 with TRBJ2-5, with D uncertain. Germline V gives CDR1 MGHRA, CDR2 YSYEKL. There are 13 residues in the CDR3. With 4 bases removed from V and 2 bases from J, the gap between germline ends came to 8 bases.

Many counts were recorded for this clonotype. The genes are TRBV19 and TRBJ1-1, with D possibly being TRBD1 (6 bases). The CDR3 covers 14 residues. V gave up 5 bases and J gave up 4 bases, with 14 bases separating them. The germline V gene has CDR1 LNHDA and CDR2 SQIVND (reference sequence). In nucleotides, the CDR3 is TGTGCCAGTAGTGTGACAGGCGGAGGCACTGAAGCTTTCTTT. Residues: CASSVTGGGTEAFF.

This clonotype was seen at least ten times. The junction departs from germline at one end; a sequencing error may be responsible. The V call is TRBV7-9, the J call TRBJ2-5; D is ambiguous. Germline V lookup: CDR1 SEHNR, CDR2 FQNEAQ (reference sequence). The CDR3 sequence is 14 residues long. CDR3 bases: TGTGCCAGCAGCTTAGATCTATCCCAAAAGACCCAGTACTTC. This codes for CASSLDLSQKTQYF.

The V gene is TRBV9, the J gene TRBJ1-2, with D unclear. The V end was cut by 0 bases, the J end by 7 bases, with 10 bases between. The CDR3 is 13 amino acids. Germline CDR1 reads SGDLS; CDR2 reads YYNGEE. CDR3 sequence reads: CASSVGGPSGYTF. CDR3 in DNA: TGTGCCAGCAGCGTAGGCGGCCCGAGTGGCTACACCTTC.

This chain connects TRBV10-3 to TRBJ1-4; D ambiguous. The germline CDR1 and CDR2 sequences are ENHRY and SYGVKD. Trimming removed 2 bases at V and 4 bases at J, with 11 bases between. This CDR3 region has 15 residues. The CDR3 coding sequence is TGTGCCATCAGTGAGAAAGTGGACGGTAATGAAAAACTGTTTTTT. This encodes CAISEKVDGNEKLFF.

V is TRBV12-3 or TRBV12-4 and J is TRBJ2-3; the match to TRBD2 covers 8 bases. After removal of 6 bases from V and 0 bases from J, the junction contained 5 bases not matched to a gene. This CDR3 is 15 amino acids long. The CDR3: CASRSLAESTDTQYF. The CDR3 bases are TGTGCCAGCAGGTCACTAGCGGAAAGCACAGATACGCAGTATTTT.

V usage is TRBV7-9 and J usage is TRBJ1-1, with 10 positions matching TRBD1. Trimming at V came to 4 bases and at J to 0 bases, leaving 2 bases not matched to a gene. The CDR3 covers 15 residues. Germline CDR1 is SEHNR and CDR2 is FQNEAQ (reference sequence). As DNA, the CDR3 is TGTGCCAGCAGCTGGGGGACAGGGGTGAACACTGAAGCTTTCTTT. It translates to CASSWGTGVNTEAFF.

This chain joins TRBV27 and TRBJ1-5, with a weak D call TRBD1 (6 bases). The CDR3 spans 15 residues. Germline V CDR1 and CDR2: MNHEY, SMNVEV (reference sequence). Trimming shortened V by 6 bases and J by 3 bases, and 15 bases separated the two germline ends. This chain's CDR3 is CASRPTGRANQPQHF. CDR3 bases: TGTGCCAGCAGACCTACAGGGCGGGCCAATCAGCCCCAGCATTTT.

V usage is TRBV19 and J usage is TRBJ1-1; 7 bases line up with TRBD1. The CDR3 runs 13 residues. CDR1 and CDR2 from the germline V gene are LNHDA and SQIVND (reference sequence). V shed 3 bases and J 4 bases; nucleotides not matched to a gene: 2. CDR3 sequence (DNA): TGTGCCAGTAGTATGACAGGGCCCACTGAAGCTTTCTTT. It translates to CASSMTGPTEAFF.

This chain joins TRBV29-1 and TRBJ1-2; D remains unclear. V shed 7 bases and J shed 7 bases, with 19 bases lying between them. CDR3 length: 13 amino acids. Germline lookup yields CDR1 SQVTM and CDR2 ANQGSEA. CDR3 sequence: CSAPDRIFGGYTF. The CDR3 DNA reads TGCAGCGCACCGGATCGGATTTTTGGTGGCTACACCTTC.

V gene TRBV10-3 combines with J gene TRBJ2-2; D is undetermined. The CDR3 has 14 residues. CDR1 ENHRY and CDR2 SYGVKD come from the germline V gene. Trimming removed 10 bases from V and 5 bases from J, with 17 bases in between. CDR3 in DNA: TGTGCCAGCGGTTTAATAGCCTCAACCGGGGAGCTGTTTTTT. As protein: CASGLIASTGELFF.